This T cell receptor beta chain was sequenced during a study of blood T cell repertoires in COVID-19. Produced via immunoSEQ multiplex PCR; TCRdb's table is partial and in-frame only. The sample yields 99,000 or so clones, approximately 80% seen once. The V and J ends lost 6 bases and 3 bases, in that order; junction bases with no gene match: 8. The germline gives CDR1 SNHLY, CDR2 FYNNEI. The CDR3 covers 15 residues. The chain couples TRBV2 to TRBJ2-7; 10 nucleotides match TRBD2. The receptor was derived from a woman in her 70s with acute or convalescent COVID-19. The sequencing sample was made of peripheral blood. The CDR3, as DNA: TGTGCCAGCAGGGTATCTAGCGGGGGTGTCTACGAGCAGTACTTC. Protein product: CASRVSSGGVYEQYF.